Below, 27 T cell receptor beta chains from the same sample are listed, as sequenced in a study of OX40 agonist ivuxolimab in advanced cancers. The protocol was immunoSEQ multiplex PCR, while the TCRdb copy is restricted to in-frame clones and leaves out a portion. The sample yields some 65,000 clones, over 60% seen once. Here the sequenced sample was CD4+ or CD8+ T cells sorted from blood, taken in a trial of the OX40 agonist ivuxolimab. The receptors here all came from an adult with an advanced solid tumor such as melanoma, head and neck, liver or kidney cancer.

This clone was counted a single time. The CDR3: CASSRRGSSYEQYF. The CDR3 DNA is TGCGCCAGCAGTCGCCGCGGGAGCTCCTACGAGCAGTACTTC. The rearrangement links TRBV23-1 to TRBJ2-7; TRBD2 agrees at 7 bases. TRBV23-1 is classed as an ORF, of uncertain function. The CDR3 totals 14 residues. V was clipped by 4 bases and J by 0 bases; unmatched bases: 3.

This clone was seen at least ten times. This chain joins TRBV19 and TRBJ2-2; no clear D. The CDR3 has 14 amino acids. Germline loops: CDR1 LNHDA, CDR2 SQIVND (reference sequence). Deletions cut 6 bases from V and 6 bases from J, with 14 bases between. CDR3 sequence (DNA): TGTGCCAGTAGCCCCCGCCGCAGCGCCGGGGAGCTGTTTTTT. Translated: CASSPRRSAGELFF.

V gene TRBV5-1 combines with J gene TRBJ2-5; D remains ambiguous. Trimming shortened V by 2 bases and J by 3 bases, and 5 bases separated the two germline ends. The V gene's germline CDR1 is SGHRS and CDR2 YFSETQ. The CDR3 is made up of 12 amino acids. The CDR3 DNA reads TGCGCCAGCAGCTTTAACGAAGAGACCCAGTACTTC. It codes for CASSFNEETQYF.

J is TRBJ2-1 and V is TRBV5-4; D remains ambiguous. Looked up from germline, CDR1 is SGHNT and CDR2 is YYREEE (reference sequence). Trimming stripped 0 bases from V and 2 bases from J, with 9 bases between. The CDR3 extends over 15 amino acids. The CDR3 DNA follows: TGTGCCAGCAGCTTGGCCCCTGGAACCTACAATGAGCAGTTCTTC. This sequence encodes CASSLAPGTYNEQFF.

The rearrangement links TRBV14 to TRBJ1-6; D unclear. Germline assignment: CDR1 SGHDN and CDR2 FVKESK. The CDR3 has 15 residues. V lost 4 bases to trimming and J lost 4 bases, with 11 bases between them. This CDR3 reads CASSPARPYNSPLHF. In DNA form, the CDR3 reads TGTGCCAGCAGCCCGGCGAGGCCTTATAATTCACCCCTCCACTTT.

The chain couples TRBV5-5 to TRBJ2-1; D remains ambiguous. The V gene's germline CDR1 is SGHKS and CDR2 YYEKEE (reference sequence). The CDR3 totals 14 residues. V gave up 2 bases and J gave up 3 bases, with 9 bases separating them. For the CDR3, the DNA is TGTGCCAGCAGCTTTACCGGATTCTACAATGAGCAGTTCTTC. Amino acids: CASSFTGFYNEQFF. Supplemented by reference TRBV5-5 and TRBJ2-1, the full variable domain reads DAGVTQSPTHLIKTRGQQVTLRCSPISGHKSVSWYQQVLGQGPQFIFQYYEKEERGRGNFPDRFSARQFPNYSSELNVNALLLGDSALYLCASSFTGFYNEQFFGPGTRLTVL.

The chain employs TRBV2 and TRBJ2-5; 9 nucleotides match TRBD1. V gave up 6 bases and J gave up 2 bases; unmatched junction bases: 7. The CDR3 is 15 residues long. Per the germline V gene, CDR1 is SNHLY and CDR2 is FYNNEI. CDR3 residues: CASSPTGGDQETQYF. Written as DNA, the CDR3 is TGTGCCAGCAGCCCGACAGGGGGGGATCAAGAGACCCAGTACTTC.

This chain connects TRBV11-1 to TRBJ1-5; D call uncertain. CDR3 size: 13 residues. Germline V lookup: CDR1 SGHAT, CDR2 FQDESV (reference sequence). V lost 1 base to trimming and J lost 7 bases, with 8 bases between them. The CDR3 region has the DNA TGTGCCAGCAGCTTAGGTTTTGACCAGCCCCAGCATTTT. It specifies CASSLGFDQPQHF.

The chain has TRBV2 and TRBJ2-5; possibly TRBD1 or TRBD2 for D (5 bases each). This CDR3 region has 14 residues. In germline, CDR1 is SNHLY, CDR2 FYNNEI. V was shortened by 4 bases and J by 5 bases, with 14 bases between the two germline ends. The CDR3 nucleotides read TGTGCCAGCAGTGGGAACGGGGCGCGGGAGACCCAGTACTTC. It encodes CASSGNGARETQYF.

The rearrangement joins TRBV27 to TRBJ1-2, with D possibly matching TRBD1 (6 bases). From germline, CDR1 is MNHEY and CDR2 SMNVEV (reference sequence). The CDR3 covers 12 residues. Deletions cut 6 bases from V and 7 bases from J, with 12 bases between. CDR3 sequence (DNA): TGTGCCAGCAGGTGGGGCAGGGGTGGCTACACCTTC. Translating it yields CASRWGRGGYTF.

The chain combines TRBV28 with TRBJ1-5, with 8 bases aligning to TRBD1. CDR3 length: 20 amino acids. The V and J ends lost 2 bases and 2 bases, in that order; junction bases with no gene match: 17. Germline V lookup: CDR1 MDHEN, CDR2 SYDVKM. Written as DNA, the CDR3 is TGTGCCAGCAGTTTAAGATTTGGGTCAGGGGGCCGGATAGGCAATCAGCCCCAGCATTTT. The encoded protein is CASSLRFGSGGRIGNQPQHF.

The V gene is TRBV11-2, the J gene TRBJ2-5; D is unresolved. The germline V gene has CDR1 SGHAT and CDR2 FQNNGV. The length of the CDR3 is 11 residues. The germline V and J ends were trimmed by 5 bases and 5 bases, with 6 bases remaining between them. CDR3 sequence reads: CASSAVETQYF. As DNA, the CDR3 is TGTGCCAGCAGCGCTGTGGAGACCCAGTACTTC.

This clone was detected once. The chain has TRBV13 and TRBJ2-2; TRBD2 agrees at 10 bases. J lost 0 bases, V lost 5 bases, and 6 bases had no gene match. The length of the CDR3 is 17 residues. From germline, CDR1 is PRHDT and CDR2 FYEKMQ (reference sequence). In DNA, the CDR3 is TGTGCCAGCAGCCGCCGTACTAGCGGGACGAACACCGGGGAGCTGTTTTTT. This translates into CASSRRTSGTNTGELFF.

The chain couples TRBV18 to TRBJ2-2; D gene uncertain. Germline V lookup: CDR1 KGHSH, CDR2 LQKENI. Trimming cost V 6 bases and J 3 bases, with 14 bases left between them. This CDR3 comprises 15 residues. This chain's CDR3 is CASSNSVSDTGELFF. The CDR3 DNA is TGTGCCAGCTCCAACTCAGTGTCTGACACCGGGGAGCTGTTTTTT.

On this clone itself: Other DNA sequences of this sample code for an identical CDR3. CDR3 nucleotide sequence: TGCAGCGTTGAGACGACAGGAGTAGACTACGAGCAGTACTTC. It specifies CSVETTGVDYEQYF. This sequence joins TRBV29-1 and TRBJ2-7; a weak D match, TRBD1 (6 bases). Trimming left V 3 bases short and J 3 bases short, with 15 bases between. The CDR3 is 14 residues long. Per the germline V gene, CDR1 is SQVTM and CDR2 is ANQGSEA.

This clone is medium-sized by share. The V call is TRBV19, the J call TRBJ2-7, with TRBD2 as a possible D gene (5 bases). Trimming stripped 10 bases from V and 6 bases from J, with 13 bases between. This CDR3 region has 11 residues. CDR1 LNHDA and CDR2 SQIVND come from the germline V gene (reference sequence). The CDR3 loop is CATGIGSEQYF. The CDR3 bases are TGTGCCACCGGGATTGGGAGCGAGCAGTACTTC.

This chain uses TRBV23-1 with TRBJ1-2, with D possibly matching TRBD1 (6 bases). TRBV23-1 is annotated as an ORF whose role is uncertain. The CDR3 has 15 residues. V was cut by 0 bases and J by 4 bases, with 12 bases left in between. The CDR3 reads CASSQSTGESYGYTF. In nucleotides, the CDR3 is TGCGCCAGCAGTCAATCGACAGGAGAATCCTATGGCTACACCTTC.

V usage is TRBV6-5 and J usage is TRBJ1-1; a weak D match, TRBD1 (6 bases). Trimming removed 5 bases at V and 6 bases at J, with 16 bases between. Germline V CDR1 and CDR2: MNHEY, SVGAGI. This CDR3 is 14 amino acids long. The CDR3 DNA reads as TGTGCCAGCAGTCCATCGTACAGGGTCCCTGAAGCTTTCTTT. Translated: CASSPSYRVPEAFF.

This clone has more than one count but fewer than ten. The CDR3, as DNA: TGCGCCAGCAGCTTGGTTCCGGGACAGGGCGAAAAACTGTTTTTT. Translation: CASSLVPGQGEKLFF. The gene calls are TRBV5-1 and TRBJ1-4, with 9 bases fitting TRBD1. CDR1 SGHRS and CDR2 YFSETQ come from the germline V gene. J lost 8 bases, V lost 0 bases, and 5 bases had no gene match. The CDR3 length is 15 residues.

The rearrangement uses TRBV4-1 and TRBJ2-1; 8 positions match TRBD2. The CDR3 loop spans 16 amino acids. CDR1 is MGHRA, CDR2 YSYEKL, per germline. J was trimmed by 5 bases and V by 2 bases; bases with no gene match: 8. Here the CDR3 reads CASSQPTGLVNNEQFF. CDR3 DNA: TGCGCCAGCAGCCAACCGACGGGACTAGTCAACAATGAGCAGTTCTTC.

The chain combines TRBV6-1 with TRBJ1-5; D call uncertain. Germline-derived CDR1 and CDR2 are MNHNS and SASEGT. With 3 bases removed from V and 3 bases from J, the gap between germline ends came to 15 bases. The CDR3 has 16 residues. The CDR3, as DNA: TGTGCCAGCAGTGAGCTAGAGGACGGATTCAATCAGCCCCAGCATTTT. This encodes CASSELEDGFNQPQHF.

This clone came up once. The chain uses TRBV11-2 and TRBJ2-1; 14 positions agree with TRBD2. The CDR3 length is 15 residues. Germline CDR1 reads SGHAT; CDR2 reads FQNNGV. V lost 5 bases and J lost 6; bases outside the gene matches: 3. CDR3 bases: TGTGCCAGCAGCCCGACTAGCGGGGGGGCCAATGAGCAGTTCTTC. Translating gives CASSPTSGGANEQFF.

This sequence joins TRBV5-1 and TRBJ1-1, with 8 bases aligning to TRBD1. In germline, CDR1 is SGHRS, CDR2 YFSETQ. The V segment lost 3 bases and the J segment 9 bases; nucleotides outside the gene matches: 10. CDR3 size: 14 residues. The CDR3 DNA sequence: TGCGCCAGCAGCTCTGACAGGGGAATACGACAAGCTTTCTTT. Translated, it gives CASSSDRGIRQAFF.

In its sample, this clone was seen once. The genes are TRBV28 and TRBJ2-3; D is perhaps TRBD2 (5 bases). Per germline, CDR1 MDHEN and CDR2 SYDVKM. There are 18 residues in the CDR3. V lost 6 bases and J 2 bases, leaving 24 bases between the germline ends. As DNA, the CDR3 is TGTGCCAGCAGCACCTTCGTTAGTACAGCGGTCATCACAGATACGCAGTATTTT. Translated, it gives CASSTFVSTAVITDTQYF.

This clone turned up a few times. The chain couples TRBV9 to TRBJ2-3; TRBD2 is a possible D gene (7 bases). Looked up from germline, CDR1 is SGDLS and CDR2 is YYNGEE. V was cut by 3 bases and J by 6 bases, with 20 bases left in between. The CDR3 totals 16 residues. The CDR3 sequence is CASSAEGGRSGDTQYF. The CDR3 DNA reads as TGTGCCAGCAGCGCCGAGGGGGGGCGGTCTGGGGATACGCAGTATTTT.

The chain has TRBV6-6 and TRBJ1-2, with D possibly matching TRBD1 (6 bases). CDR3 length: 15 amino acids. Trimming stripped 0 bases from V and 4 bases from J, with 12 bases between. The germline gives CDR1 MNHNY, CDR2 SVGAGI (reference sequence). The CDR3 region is CASSYSQGLSYGYTF. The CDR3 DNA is TGTGCCAGCAGTTACTCTCAGGGGTTGAGCTATGGCTACACCTTC.

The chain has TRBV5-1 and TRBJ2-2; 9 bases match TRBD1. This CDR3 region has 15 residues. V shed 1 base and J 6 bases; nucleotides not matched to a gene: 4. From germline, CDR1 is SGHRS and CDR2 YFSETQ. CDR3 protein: CASSLRTGDSGELFF. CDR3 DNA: TGCGCCAGCAGCTTGCGGACAGGGGATTCCGGGGAGCTGTTTTTT.